This T cell receptor (beta chain) was profiled in a study of blood T cell repertoires in COVID-19. Looking at the study overall: The United States, Italy and Spain provided the acute and convalescent COVID-19 samples. Nucleic acid was either cDNA or gDNA, and it came from T cells, B-cell-depleted T cells, or PBMCs.

In the authors' methods: Estimation of nucleated cell counts relied on the amplification of reference gene primers. The assay was immunoSEQ multiplex PCR, and TCRdb's table has in-frame clones only and misses some. V and J calls and clone size are as listed in that table; D and trimming were resolved from the DNA. Among around 200,000 clones listed, just under 90% were seen once. The CDR3 loop spans 17 amino acids. Trimming cost V 1 base and J 2 bases, with 15 bases left between them. CDR1 KGHSH and CDR2 LQKENI come from the germline V gene. The clonotype originates from a man younger than 30 with active or convalescent COVID-19. The sequencing input was peripheral blood. The chain couples TRBV18 to TRBJ1-3; weak D call: TRBD1 (5 bases). The CDR3 loop reads CASSPRAPGVAGNTIYF. The CDR3 DNA sequence: TGTGCCAGCTCACCACGGGCCCCGGGGGTTGCTGGAAACACCATATATTTT.